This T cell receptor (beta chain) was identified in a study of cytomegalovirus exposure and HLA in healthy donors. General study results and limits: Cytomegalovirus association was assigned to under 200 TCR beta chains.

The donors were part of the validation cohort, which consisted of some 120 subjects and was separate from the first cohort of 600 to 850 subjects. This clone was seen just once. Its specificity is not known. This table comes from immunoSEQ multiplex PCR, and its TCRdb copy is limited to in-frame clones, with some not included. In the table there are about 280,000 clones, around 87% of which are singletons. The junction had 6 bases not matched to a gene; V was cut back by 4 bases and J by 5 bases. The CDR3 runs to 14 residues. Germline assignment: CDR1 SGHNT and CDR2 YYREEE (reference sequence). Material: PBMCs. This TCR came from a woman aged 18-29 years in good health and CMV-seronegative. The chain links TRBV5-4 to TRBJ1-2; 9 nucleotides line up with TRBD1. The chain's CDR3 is CASSPGQGIYGYTF. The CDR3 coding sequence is TGTGCCAGCAGCCCGGGACAGGGAATTTATGGCTACACCTTC.